Each of the 20 T cell receptor beta chains below was sequenced from the same sample in a study of response to subunit inactivated influenza vaccine (dated by TCRdb to 2017 to 2018). The sample's time point label, decoded: more than 35 days after influenza vaccine administration. Library construction relied on RT-PCR. The sample was run on an Illumina HiSeq 2500. TCRdb's own reprocessing of the public reads used fastp at Q25 and MiXCR and kept productive beta chains. CDR3 protein sequences are deduplicated, and each keeps its most common genes and DNA. In all, the sample holds 500,000 or so distinct CDR3 sequences, and roughly 11% of those were seen once. The ten largest clones represent 9.5% to 15% of the sample. Sequenced here: PBMCs from blood, sampled 40 to 50 days after vaccination. The source of these receptors is a man over 45 who received an inactivated influenza vaccine. Donor details come from another sample of the same person, matched by shared clones.

The chain has TRBV11-3 and TRBJ2-1; 10 bases match TRBD2. This CDR3 comprises 15 residues. Per the germline V gene, CDR1 is SGHNT and CDR2 is YENEEA. Trimming removed 4 bases from V and 7 bases from J; junction bases left unmatched: 7. In DNA, the CDR3 is TGTGCCAGCAGCTCGGGACTAGCGAAACTGAATGAGCAGTTCTTC. It translates to CASSSGLAKLNEQFF.

This clonotype turned up a few times. This chain uses TRBV7-9 with TRBJ1-1; D remains ambiguous. Trimming took off 5 bases at V and 6 bases at J, with 10 bases between the two ends. The CDR3 spans 12 residues. CDR1 is SEHNR and CDR2 is FQNEAQ in the germline V gene (reference sequence). The DNA of the CDR3 is TGTGCCAGCAGCCGCCGGCTGGCTGAAGCTTTCTTT. Translation gives CASSRRLAEAFF. Variable domain in full (rest from reference TRBV7-9 and TRBJ1-1): DTGVSQNPRHKITKRGQNVTFRCDPISEHNRLYWYRQTLGQGPEFLTYFQNEAQLEKSRLLSDRFSAERPKGSFSTLEIQRTEQGDSAMYLCASSRRLAEAFFGQGTRLTVV.

This clonotype occurred a few times. The CDR3 region has the DNA TGTGCCAGCAGTCTTCAGACAGGGGTCAACACCGGGGAGCTGTTTTTT. Protein sequence: CASSLQTGVNTGELFF. The chain couples TRBV6-1 to TRBJ2-2; 8 bases line up with TRBD1. The CDR3 has 16 residues. The V segment lost 5 bases and the J segment 2 bases; nucleotides outside the gene matches: 7. Per germline, CDR1 MNHNS and CDR2 SASEGT.

The rearrangement joins TRBV5-6 to TRBJ1-1, with 7 bases matching TRBD1. V lost 2 bases, J lost 7 bases, and 2 bases stayed unmatched. The CDR3 contains 12 residues. Germline CDR1 and CDR2: SGHDT and YYEEEE. The CDR3 DNA is TGTGCCAGCAGCTTCACAGGGGTTGAAGCTTTCTTT. Its protein product is CASSFTGVEAFF.

About this clonotype: This CDR3 is missing its conserved last phenylalanine or tryptophan, likely due to a read error. The chain has TRBV5-1 and TRBJ2-7; TRBD2 matches 11 bases. The CDR3 is 15 residues long. Germline values: CDR1 SGHRS, CDR2 YFSETQ. V lost 4 bases, J lost 3 bases, and 6 bases stayed unmatched. CDR3 coding DNA: TGCGCCAGCAGCCGTACTAGCGGGAGAATCTACGAGCAGTACTAC. This sequence encodes CASSRTSGRIYEQYY.

This clonotype was seen only a few times. The chain uses TRBV6-4 and TRBJ2-5, with D tentatively TRBD1 (6 bases). V shed 7 bases and J shed 3 bases, with 18 bases lying between them. CDR1 is MRHNA, CDR2 SNTAGT, per germline. CDR3 length: 15 amino acids. The CDR3 region has the DNA TGTGCCAGCATGGGGTACAGGGTAAAAGAAGAGACCCAGTACTTC. Translating it yields CASMGYRVKEETQYF.

This clonotype occurred a few times. V usage is TRBV15 and J usage is TRBJ2-1; 7 bases align to TRBD2. The CDR3 runs 15 residues. V shed 4 bases, J shed 7 bases, and the junction held 10 bases outside the gene matches. Germline assignment: CDR1 LNHNV and CDR2 YYDKDF (reference sequence). The CDR3, as DNA: TGTGCCACCAGCAAACCCCCCCGGGGGGAAAATGAGCAGTTCTTC. Residues: CATSKPPRGENEQFF.

The V call is TRBV18, the J call TRBJ2-2; D is unresolved. Trimming pared 6 bases from V and 6 bases from J, leaving 11 bases between. Germline lookup yields CDR1 KGHSH and CDR2 LQKENI. There are 13 residues in the CDR3. The CDR3 sequence: CASSPTSSGELFF. The CDR3 nucleotides are TGTGCCAGCTCGCCTACATCTTCCGGGGAGCTGTTTTTT.

The CDR3 DNA reads TGTGCCAGCAGCATCAGGGGGTTTTCGGAGAGCGAGCAGTACTTC. Residues: CASSIRGFSESEQYF. This chain connects TRBV9 to TRBJ2-7, with 7 nucleotides matching TRBD1. Germline V gives CDR1 SGDLS, CDR2 YYNGEE. V was clipped by 4 bases and J by 6 bases; unmatched bases: 13. The CDR3 totals 15 residues. The full variable domain, in which reference TRBV9 and TRBJ2-7 provide the parts outside the CDR3, is DSGVTQTPKHLITATGQRVTLRCSPRSGDLSVYWYQQSLDQGLQFLIQYYNGEERAKGNILERFSAQQFPDLHSELNLSSLELGDSALYFCASSIRGFSESEQYFGPGTRLTVT.

This clonotype was counted many times. This rearrangement joins TRBV29-1 to TRBJ2-1; tentatively, D is TRBD1 or TRBD2 (5 bases each). This CDR3 region has 13 residues. CDR1 is SQVTM and CDR2 is ANQGSEA in the germline V gene. V was shortened by 3 bases and J by 6 bases, with 12 bases between the two germline ends. The CDR3 reads CSVEMGPPNEQFF. In DNA, the CDR3 is TGCAGCGTTGAGATGGGACCGCCCAATGAGCAGTTCTTC.

This clonotype was recorded at least ten times. V usage is TRBV29-1 and J usage is TRBJ2-7; tentatively, D is TRBD1 (6 bases). This CDR3 is 13 amino acids long. Per the germline V gene, CDR1 is SQVTM and CDR2 is ANQGSEA. V was shortened by 6 bases and J by 4 bases, with 16 bases between the two germline ends. The CDR3: CSVLHRVGYEQYF. The CDR3 nucleotides read TGCAGCGTCCTCCACAGGGTTGGATACGAGCAGTACTTC.

This clonotype came up once. One junction end disagrees with the germline gene, perhaps due to a read error. The chain joins TRBV5-5 to TRBJ2-2, with 10 positions matching TRBD2. Germline CDR1 SGHKS, CDR2 YYEKEE (reference sequence). The CDR3 is made up of 16 amino acids. The CDR3 coding sequence is TGTGGCAGCAGCTTGGCCCTAGCGGGGGAGACCGGGGAGCTGTTTTTT. It is translated as CGSSLALAGETGELFF.

This clonotype was counted a few times. This chain connects TRBV7-9 to TRBJ2-3, with D tentatively TRBD2 (6 bases). Germline CDR1 SEHNR, CDR2 FQNEAQ (reference sequence). The CDR3 sequence is 15 residues long. V shed 5 bases and J shed 0 bases, with 12 bases lying between them. CDR3 bases: TGTGCCAGCAGCGGACGGGGGACTAGCACAGATACGCAGTATTTT. It yields the protein CASSGRGTSTDTQYF.

This clonotype appeared many times. This chain joins TRBV20-1 and TRBJ1-4; 7 bases are shared with TRBD1. CDR1 DFQATT and CDR2 SNEGSKA come from the germline V gene (reference sequence). The junction had 10 bases not matched to a gene; V was cut back by 0 bases and J by 0 bases. The CDR3 is 18 amino acids. CDR3 protein: CSARDHIDRAATNEKLFF. CDR3 coding DNA: TGCAGTGCTAGAGATCATATTGACAGGGCGGCAACTAATGAAAAACTGTTTTTT.

In its sample, this clonotype was seen a few times. This chain joins TRBV5-1 and TRBJ1-5, with D maybe TRBD1 (5 bases). In germline, CDR1 is SGHRS, CDR2 YFSETQ. The ends were cut back, 3 bases at V and 0 bases at J, with 10 bases in the middle. There are 15 residues in the CDR3. The CDR3 loop reads CASSWDGASNQPQHF. CDR3 bases: TGCGCCAGCAGCTGGGACGGGGCTAGCAATCAGCCCCAGCATTTT.

The V and J genes are TRBV6-1 and TRBJ1-6, with TRBD1 matching over 10 bases. V gave up 4 bases and J gave up 12 bases; unmatched junction bases: 3. The CDR3 totals 13 residues. The germline V gene encodes CDR1 MNHNS and CDR2 SASEGT. CDR3 sequence (DNA): TGTGCCAGCAGTGGAGGACAGGGGGAACCCCTCCACTTT. As protein: CASSGGQGEPLHF.

This clonotype was observed a handful of times. V is TRBV6-1 and J is TRBJ1-6; 8 bases are shared with TRBD1. V lost 6 bases to trimming and J lost 9 bases; unmatched junction nucleotides: 7. The germline gives CDR1 MNHNS, CDR2 SASEGT. The CDR3 is 14 amino acids. CDR3 region: CASSNRGSFSPLHF. Written as DNA, the CDR3 is TGTGCCAGCAGCAACAGGGGGAGTTTTTCACCCCTCCACTTT.

This CDR3 reads CASSLASDRAFF. DNA of the CDR3: TGTGCCAGCAGCTTAGCTTCGGACAGAGCGTTCTTC. The chain couples TRBV7-2 to TRBJ2-1, with D perhaps TRBD1 (6 bases). This CDR3 contains 12 residues. Germline CDR1 SGHTA, CDR2 FQGNSA. With 0 bases removed from V and 15 bases from J, the gap between germline ends came to 12 bases.

The CDR3 spells CASSLPGLAGEANTGELFF. The DNA of the CDR3 is TGTGCCAGCAGCTTGCCTGGACTAGCGGGAGAGGCGAACACCGGGGAGCTGTTTTTT. The gene calls are TRBV7-3 and TRBJ2-2; 13 bases line up with TRBD2. V lost 3 bases to trimming and J lost 0 bases; unmatched junction nucleotides: 7. The CDR3 sequence is 19 residues long. The germline gives CDR1 SGHTA, CDR2 FQGTGA.

This clonotype was seen only a few times. The chain recombines TRBV11-2 with TRBJ2-5, with D maybe TRBD2 (7 bases). This CDR3 spans 16 amino acids. V gave up 0 bases and J gave up 8 bases, with 19 bases separating them. The germline V gene has CDR1 SGHAT and CDR2 FQNNGV. The CDR3 protein is CASSLDPGRGGETQYF. The CDR3 DNA reads TGTGCCAGCAGCTTAGATCCGGGAAGGGGGGGGGAAACCCAGTACTTC.